This TCR beta chain derives from a study of CD4 T cells in relation to SARS-CoV-2 and coronaviruses (dated by TCRdb to about 2021). Regarding the complete study: Shared crossreactive spike epitopes were mapped to their HLA restriction using patient-derived lymphoblastoid cell lines. The study assessed, at the TCR clonotype level, memory CD4+ T cell crossreactivity between SARS-CoV-2 and common cold coronavirus spike proteins. The Adaptive Biotechnologies TCR-sequencing kit was used to sequence samples from a few pre-COVID donors and the naive versus memory experiments, whereas other data were Illumina-based. For other donors in the study, expansion assays were sequenced with a different, Illumina-based TCR-beta assay.

Broader findings and caveats from the paper: Sequencing naive versus memory cells indicated that the assay picks up memory recall responses, not primary responses primed during culture. No donor contributed both pre-pandemic and post-infection samples, which limited tracing the source of pre-existing responses. Roughly 67% of donors had memory CD4+ clonotypes that crossrecognized SARS-CoV-2 and at least one common cold coronavirus spike. Crossreactivity analysis centred on spike protein, so crossreactivity against other viral proteins was not assessed. Compared with monoreactive clones, crossreactive clones had significantly weaker SARS-CoV-2-driven expansion, a result consistent with antigenic imprinting. Small numbers of patients and of tested TCRs were a limitation of the study.

Deep-resolution immunoSEQ TCR-beta sequencing was performed on DNA from uncultured naive and memory CD4+ T cells. Turning to the authors' computational methods: During preprocessing, nonproductive sequences were discarded, as were any CDR3s that did not begin with C, did not end with F or W, or were shorter than 7 amino acids. Cultured and uncultured naive and memory CD4+ repertoires were searched for CDR3s previously identified as spike- and CEF-reactive. Pairwise Levenshtein distance, computed with the stringdist R package after three terminal residues were trimmed from each end, was used as the measure of CDR3 homology. The table comes from immuneACCESS by way of TCRdb, which keeps in-frame sequences with V and J called. Part of the clones is missing from these tables; in studies checked, under half for an unresolved V gene and the rest for unknown reasons. That table gives V, J and clone size, and the DNA gave D and trimming. The table for this sample lists roughly 61,000 clones; just over 85% of them were counted only once. About 1.4% of the sample lies in the top ten.

A distance of 7 bases separates the germline ends of V and J, which lose 5 bases and 0 bases respectively. According to the germline V gene, CDR1 reads MDHEN and CDR2 reads SYDVKM. The CDR3 contains 13 residues, cysteine and phenylalanine counted. Only the CDR3 part of the read is kept: 39 bases, read in frame from the first base. CD4+ T cells from unexposed donors were collected before the COVID-19 pandemic (2011-2018). Naive and memory CD4+ T cells were separated from cryopreserved PBMCs by CD4 enrichment followed by EasySep naive CD4+ T cell enrichment. The leukapheresis product used for the unexposed donors was purchased from a commercial source. Ficoll-Paque PLUS gradient centrifugation was used to isolate PBMCs from either whole blood or leukapheresis product. PBMCs were either used fresh in the expansion assay or cryopreserved at -140 degrees C. The QIAamp Micro DNA Kit was used to extract genomic DNA from the CD4+ T cells.

About this clone: There is no known antigen for this receptor. No much larger clone exists at a distance of one base, and base qualities are not known.

The chain links TRBV28 with TRBJ1-2, with no confident D gene call. Sequenced: memory CD4+ T cells from PBMCs. Taken with the paper, the label for cell subset or site translates to: memory (non-naive) CD4+ T cells. The receptor comes from a human donor in good health. The CDR3 in this case is CASSGTANYGYTF. The DNA is as follows: TGTGCCAGCAGTGGCACGGCTAACTATGGCTACACCTTC.